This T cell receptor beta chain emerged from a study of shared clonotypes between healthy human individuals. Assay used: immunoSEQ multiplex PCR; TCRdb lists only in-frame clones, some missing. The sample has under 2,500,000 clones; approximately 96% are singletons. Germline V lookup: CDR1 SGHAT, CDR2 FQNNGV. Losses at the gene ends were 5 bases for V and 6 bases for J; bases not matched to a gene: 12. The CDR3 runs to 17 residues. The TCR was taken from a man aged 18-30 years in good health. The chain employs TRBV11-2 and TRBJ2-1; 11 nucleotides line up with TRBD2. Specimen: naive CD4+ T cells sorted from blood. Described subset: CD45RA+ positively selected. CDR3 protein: CASSRVAGGPSSNEQFF. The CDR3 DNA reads TGTGCCAGCAGCCGGGTAGCGGGAGGGCCCTCTAGCAATGAGCAGTTCTTC.